Below are 32 T cell receptor beta chains sequenced from a single sample in a study of T cells expressing NK-cell markers. TCRdb reanalyzed the 5' RACE reads and collapses them to one entry per CDR3 protein, without DNA. In all, the sample yields fewer than 400,000 distinct CDR3 sequences. The sample consisted of blood T cells: a sorted CD56 or NKG2C T cell subset, CD4+ or CD8+ T cells, or bulk PBMC T cells (not recorded which). The receptors stem from a woman in her forties or fifties in good health.

V gene TRBV6-1 combines with J gene TRBJ2-5; the D call of TRBD1 rests on TCRdb alone, since no DNA is present to check it. Germline V gives CDR1 MNHNS, CDR2 SASEGT. The CDR3 runs 14 residues. CDR3: CASSEGGGWETQYF.

This sequence joins TRBV7-8 and TRBJ2-3; TCRdb's D call, TRBD1, is unchecked because there is no DNA. CDR3 size: 19 residues. Germline CDR1 SGHVS, CDR2 FQNEAQ. The CDR3 loop reads CASSLFLLDSISSTDTQYF.

This rearrangement joins TRBV4-1 to TRBJ2-1; TCRdb gives TRBD2 as the D gene, but with no DNA this cannot be confirmed. From germline, CDR1 is MGHRA and CDR2 YSYEKL. This CDR3 contains 17 residues. CDR3 region: CASSQPLLAGLAPEQFF.

The genes are TRBV20-1 and TRBJ2-7. The CDR3 totals 13 residues. Germline V gene lookup returns CDR1 DFQATT and CDR2 SNEGSKA (reference sequence). The chain's CDR3 is CSARTGGHYEQYF.

The rearrangement joins TRBV29-1 to TRBJ1-6. This CDR3 has 15 amino acids. Germline CDR1 reads SQVTM; CDR2 reads ANQGSEA. CDR3 sequence: CSVGGAESYNSPLHF.

V is TRBV20-1 and J is TRBJ2-5; TCRdb picks TRBD2, but there is no DNA to check that call. The CDR3 has 17 residues. The germline V gene has CDR1 DFQATT and CDR2 SNEGSKA (reference sequence). CDR3 residues: CSAARGAAGGPSETQYF.

J is TRBJ2-3 and V is TRBV28; TCRdb names TRBD1, which stays unverified in the absence of DNA. Germline V gene lookup returns CDR1 MDHEN and CDR2 SYDVKM. This CDR3 is 13 amino acids long. The CDR3 here is CASSPLGGNTQYF.

The gene calls are TRBV7-2 and TRBJ2-1. CDR1 is SGHTA and CDR2 is FQGNSA in the germline V gene. This CDR3 region has 11 residues. This CDR3 is CASSFRSEQFF.

This chain uses TRBV12-3 or TRBV12-4 with TRBJ1-5; absent DNA, TCRdb's TRBD1 call cannot be checked. CDR3 length: 13 amino acids. The CDR3 protein is CASRTGLHQPQHF.

The rearrangement uses TRBV25-1 and TRBJ1-4; the TCRdb call, TRBD1, lacks DNA for checking. The V gene's germline CDR1 is MGHDK and CDR2 SYGVNS. CDR3 length: 15 residues. CDR3 residues: CASSELGTGDEKLFF.

This sequence joins TRBV18 and TRBJ2-1. The CDR3 sequence is 14 residues long. CDR1 and CDR2 (germline): KGHSH, LQKENI. Here the CDR3 reads CASSLPKKVNEQFF. Based on the CDR3 plus reference TRBV18 and TRBJ2-1, the full variable domain is NAGVMQNPRHLVRRRGQEARLRCSPMKGHSHVYWYRQLPEEGLKFMVYLQKENIIDESGMPKERFSAEFPKEGPSILRIQQVVRGDSAAYFCASSLPKKVNEQFFGPGTRLTVL.

This chain links TRBV15 with TRBJ1-4; TCRdb picks TRBD1, but there is no DNA to check that call. The CDR3 has 13 residues. Germline V lookup: CDR1 LNHNV, CDR2 YYDKDF (reference sequence). The CDR3 protein is CATSGDRDLPLFF.

V usage is TRBV4-1 and J usage is TRBJ1-2. The germline V gene has CDR1 MGHRA and CDR2 YSYEKL. The CDR3 consists of 16 residues. This CDR3 is CASSQDLRSSYYGYTF.

The chain carries TRBV10-2 and TRBJ2-3; TCRdb's assignment of TRBD2 cannot be checked, as there is no DNA. The CDR3 sequence is 17 residues long. Germline V gives CDR1 WSHSY, CDR2 SAAADI. The CDR3 protein is CASSEGVAGPSTDTQYF.

The chain carries TRBV10-3 and TRBJ2-3; the TCRdb call, TRBD2, lacks DNA for checking. Per germline, CDR1 ENHRY and CDR2 SYGVKD. The CDR3 runs 15 residues. CDR3 sequence: CAISEPRGSTDTQYF.

The V and J genes are TRBV12-5 and TRBJ1-3. Germline CDR1 is LGHNT and CDR2 is FRNRAP. The CDR3 length is 12 residues. The CDR3 sequence: CASGQAGNTIYF. Combining the CDR3 with reference TRBV12-5 and TRBJ1-3 gives the whole variable domain DARVTQTPRHKVTEMGQEVTMRCQPILGHNTVFWYRQTMMQGLELLAYFRNRAPLDDSGMPKDRFSAEMPDATLATLKIQPSEPRDSAVYFCASGQAGNTIYFGEGSWLTVV.

V usage is TRBV7-3 and J usage is TRBJ1-1; the D call of TRBD1 rests on TCRdb alone, since no DNA is present to check it. CDR1 is SGHTA and CDR2 is FQGTGA in the germline V gene. The CDR3 has 14 residues. The CDR3 region is CASSSGRGLTEAFF.

The chain carries TRBV6-6 and TRBJ2-5. The germline V gene has CDR1 MNHNY and CDR2 SVGAGI (reference sequence). The CDR3 consists of 14 residues. This CDR3 is CASSYRLGQETQYF.

J is TRBJ2-1 and V is TRBV10-3; TCRdb selects TRBD1, and the lack of DNA leaves this call unchecked. Germline V lookup: CDR1 ENHRY, CDR2 SYGVKD. The CDR3 is made up of 17 amino acids. CDR3 sequence reads: CAISELALINPGNEQFF.

This chain joins TRBV3-1 and TRBJ1-1. This CDR3 comprises 16 residues. The germline CDR1 and CDR2 sequences are LGHDT and YNNKEL (reference sequence). The CDR3 loop is CASSQELWTVNTEAFF.

The rearrangement joins TRBV10-3 to TRBJ2-7; no DNA is available, so the TRBD1 call from TCRdb remains unchecked. This CDR3 is built from 14 residues. Germline V lookup: CDR1 ENHRY, CDR2 SYGVKD. The CDR3 region is CAISPHRGLVGQYF.

The chain joins TRBV11-2 to TRBJ2-4; the D call from TCRdb, TRBD1, cannot be confirmed without DNA. There are 12 residues in the CDR3. The germline V gene encodes CDR1 SGHAT and CDR2 FQNNGV. CDR3 region: CASTPGENIQYF.

The chain recombines TRBV29-1 with TRBJ2-2; with no DNA, the TCRdb D assignment of TRBD2 cannot be verified. CDR3 size: 17 residues. The germline V gene has CDR1 SQVTM and CDR2 ANQGSEA. The CDR3 reads CSVKGTSGGTNTGELFF.

The chain couples TRBV5-4 to TRBJ2-1; there is no DNA to check the TCRdb D call of TRBD2. CDR1 and CDR2 (germline): SGHNT, YYREEE (reference sequence). This CDR3 has 15 amino acids. The chain's CDR3 is CASSLGAGDGNEQFF. Filled out from reference TRBV5-4 and TRBJ2-1, the complete variable domain reads ETGVTQSPTHLIKTRGQQVTLRCSSQSGHNTVSWYQQALGQGPQFIFQYYREEENGRGNFPPRFSGLQFPNYSSELNVNALELDDSALYLCASSLGAGDGNEQFFGPGTRLTVL.

J is TRBJ2-7 and V is TRBV27; TCRdb names TRBD2, which stays unverified in the absence of DNA. The CDR3 length is 14 residues. Germline V gene lookup returns CDR1 MNHEY and CDR2 SMNVEV (reference sequence). The CDR3 spells CAILGSGPAREQYF.

This chain connects TRBV4-1 to TRBJ2-1; TCRdb proposes TRBD2, but this gene call is untestable without DNA. CDR1 is MGHRA, CDR2 YSYEKL, per germline. The CDR3 runs to 17 residues. This CDR3 reads CASSQEVTSGSGGEQFF.

This chain connects TRBV20-1 to TRBJ2-5; TCRdb designates TRBD2, a call that cannot be tested without DNA. This CDR3 comprises 16 residues. Germline CDR1 reads DFQATT; CDR2 reads SNEGSKA (reference sequence). The CDR3: CSALGLAGPVGETQYF.

The chain joins TRBV5-4 to TRBJ2-3; TCRdb designates TRBD2, a call that cannot be tested without DNA. CDR1 is SGHNT and CDR2 is YYREEE in the germline V gene (reference sequence). CDR3 size: 13 residues. The CDR3 sequence: CAIGTTSADTQYF. The full variable domain, with the rest looked up from reference TRBV5-4 and TRBJ2-3, is ETGVTQSPTHLIKTRGQQVTLRCSSQSGHNTVSWYQQALGQGPQFIFQYYREEENGRGNFPPRFSGLQFPNYSSELNVNALELDDSALYLCAIGTTSADTQYFGPGTRLTVL.

The chain carries TRBV20-1 and TRBJ1-5. This CDR3 has 13 residues. Germline V gene lookup returns CDR1 DFQATT and CDR2 SNEGSKA (reference sequence). CDR3 residues: CSALGYSNQPQHF.

This rearrangement joins TRBV7-2 to TRBJ1-3; with no DNA, the TCRdb D assignment of TRBD1 cannot be verified. The CDR3 runs to 12 residues. CDR1 is SGHTA and CDR2 is FQGNSA in the germline V gene. The CDR3 sequence: CASSTTGGTIYF. Based on the CDR3 plus reference TRBV7-2 and TRBJ1-3, the full variable domain is GAGVSQSPSNKVTEKGKDVELRCDPISGHTALYWYRQSLGQGLEFLIYFQGNSAPDKSGLPSDRFSAERTGGSVSTLTIQRTQQEDSAVYLCASSTTGGTIYFGEGSWLTVV.

The V call is TRBV7-9, the J call TRBJ2-1; the TRBD2 assignment by TCRdb is unverifiable without DNA. This CDR3 is 17 amino acids long. Per the germline V gene, CDR1 is SEHNR and CDR2 is FQNEAQ (reference sequence). CDR3 in amino acids: CASSLGLSLAGVGEQFF.

The V call is TRBV12-3 or TRBV12-4, the J call TRBJ2-7; with no DNA, the TCRdb D assignment of TRBD1 cannot be verified. The CDR3 sequence is 16 residues long. This CDR3 is CASSLRLGASSHEQYF.